This T cell receptor beta chain was recovered during a study of blood T cell repertoires in COVID-19. Study background: T cells, B-cell-depleted T cells, or PBMCs provided the cDNA or gDNA that served as material.

Original analysis: Quantification of nucleated cells was approximated via reference gene primer amplification. The data were produced by immunoSEQ multiplex PCR, yet TCRdb's version contains in-frame clones alone and is incomplete. V, J and clone size were drawn from that table, and D and trimming were deduced from the DNA. The sample lists under 250,000 clones; about 80% were seen once. The study drew participants aged about 18 to 89 years from about two dozen US areas. Grouping used clinical history reported by participants in a survey and questionnaire. V was trimmed by 3 bases and J by 0 bases, leaving 12 bases between them. The CDR3 has 16 residues. Germline-derived CDR1 and CDR2 are LNHDA and SQIVND (reference sequence).

Source material: PBMCs or T cells enriched from blood (not recorded which). The gene calls are TRBV19 and TRBJ1-5; D may be TRBD1 (6 bases). The sequence was obtained from a woman aged 40-49 years with acute COVID-19. Written as DNA, the CDR3 is TGTGCCAGTAGTATTGGGGGCGTGAGTAGCAATCAGCCCCAGCATTTT. Its protein product is CASSIGGVSSNQPQHF.